What follows are 12 T cell receptor beta chains derived from one specimen sequenced in a study of blood T cell repertoires in COVID-19. Measured with immunoSEQ multiplex PCR; TCRdb has only the in-frame clones, and not every one. This sample yields about 150,000 clones, of which 78% are seen a single time; 5.5% to 7% belongs to the top ten. Sequenced material: PBMCs or T cells enriched from blood (not recorded which). Source of these receptors: a woman in her forties or fifties who had recovered from COVID-19.

This clone showed up just once. CDR3 in DNA: TGTGCCAGCAGTGAAGTGGCCCATTCTCGGGGTTTTGGCTACACCTTC. Encoded protein: CASSEVAHSRGFGYTF. The chain is built from TRBV2 and TRBJ1-2, with D unclear. Germline CDR1 is SNHLY and CDR2 is FYNNEI. The length of the CDR3 is 16 residues. Trimming cost V 1 base and J 7 bases, with 19 bases left between them.

The chain joins TRBV11-1 to TRBJ2-3, with 11 bases lining up with TRBD2. The CDR3 sequence is 15 residues long. Losses at the gene ends were 5 bases for V and 2 bases for J; bases not matched to a gene: 3. Germline V gene sequence: CDR1 SGHAT, CDR2 FQDESV (reference sequence). CDR3 DNA: TGTGCCAGCAGCGAACTAGCGGGGGACACAGATACGCAGTATTTT. Its protein product is CASSELAGDTDTQYF.

The rearrangement uses TRBV4-2 and TRBJ2-4; 7 bases align to TRBD1. CDR1 and CDR2 from the germline V gene are LGHNA and YNFKEQ. The V gene end was trimmed by 1 base and the J gene end by 1 base; junction bases not matched to a gene: 4. The CDR3 has 16 residues. CDR3 residues: CASSQVTGAAKNIQYF. CDR3 bases: TGTGCCAGCAGCCAAGTAACAGGGGCCGCCAAAAACATTCAGTACTTC.

This clone has a single count. V usage is TRBV14 and J usage is TRBJ2-7; D possibly corresponds to TRBD2 (6 bases). The CDR3 spans 16 residues. Germline CDR1 SGHDN, CDR2 FVKESK. Trimming shortened V by 4 bases and J by 2 bases, and 18 bases separated the two germline ends. The CDR3 DNA reads as TGTGCCAGCAGCCCCTCCGGGGGAAGGGTGGCCTACGAGCAGTACTTC. Encoded protein: CASSPSGGRVAYEQYF. The whole variable domain, filled in from reference TRBV14 and TRBJ2-7, reads EAGVTQFPSHSVIEKGQTVTLRCDPISGHDNLYWYRRVMGKEIKFLLHFVKESKQDESGMPNNRFLAERTGGTYSTLKVQPAELEDSGVYFCASSPSGGRVAYEQYFGPGTRLTVT.

This clone came up once. The chain recombines TRBV10-1 with TRBJ2-3; 8 nucleotides match TRBD1. The CDR3 has 14 residues. Germline V gene lookup returns CDR1 WNHNN and CDR2 SYGVQD (reference sequence). V lost 9 bases and J lost 0; bases outside the gene matches: 5. CDR3 sequence reads: CASTGDRSTDTQYF. The DNA for the CDR3 is TGCGCCAGTACCGGGGACAGGAGCACAGATACGCAGTATTTT.

J is TRBJ1-5 and V is TRBV5-1, with D possibly being TRBD1 (5 bases). The V and J ends lost 4 bases and 3 bases respectively, with 8 bases between them. The CDR3 has 13 amino acids. Germline CDR1 reads SGHRS; CDR2 reads YFSETQ. The CDR3 DNA is TGCGCCAGCAGCCCGGGACTCAATCAGCCCCAGCATTTT. The encoded protein is CASSPGLNQPQHF.

This sequence joins TRBV5-1 and TRBJ2-5; the D gene is possibly TRBD1 (6 bases). This CDR3 is built from 14 residues. The germline V gene has CDR1 SGHRS and CDR2 YFSETQ. The V end lost 4 bases, the J end lost 2 bases, and 12 bases lay between the germline ends. CDR3 in amino acids: CASSTGQPQETQYF. CDR3 sequence (DNA): TGCGCCAGCAGCACCGGACAGCCTCAAGAGACCCAGTACTTC. Supplemented by reference TRBV5-1 and TRBJ2-5, the full variable domain reads KAGVTQTPRYLIKTRGQQVTLSCSPISGHRSVSWYQQTPGQGLQFLFEYFSETQRNKGNFPGRFSGRQFSNSRSEMNVSTLELGDSALYLCASSTGQPQETQYFGPGTRLLVL.

CDR3 protein: CASKGGNQPQHF. The DNA of the CDR3 is TGTGCCTCAAAGGGAGGGAATCAGCCCCAGCATTTT. The chain recombines TRBV19 with TRBJ1-5; no reliable D call. V lost 11 bases and J 4 bases, leaving 12 bases between the germline ends. Germline loops: CDR1 LNHDA, CDR2 SQIVND (reference sequence). This CDR3 has 12 amino acids.

The chain is built from TRBV19 and TRBJ1-3; 11 nucleotides agree with TRBD1. Looked up from germline, CDR1 is LNHDA and CDR2 is SQIVND (reference sequence). The trim removed 3 bases at V and 9 bases at J, leaving 4 bases unmatched. The CDR3 extends over 14 amino acids. The CDR3, as DNA: TGTGCCAGTAGTATGGACAGGGGGCGACGCACCATATATTTT. Residues: CASSMDRGRRTIYF.

This sequence joins TRBV6-5 and TRBJ1-1; possible D gene TRBD1, 6 bases. From germline, CDR1 is MNHEY and CDR2 SVGAGI. V was pared by 7 bases and J by 4 bases, with 13 bases between. This CDR3 region has 13 residues. CDR3 nucleotides: TGTGCCAGCAAGGCAGGGGTATCCACTGAAGCTTTCTTT. It specifies CASKAGVSTEAFF.

The chain uses TRBV10-3 and TRBJ1-1, with D perhaps TRBD1 (6 bases). Germline CDR1 ENHRY, CDR2 SYGVKD. The V end lost 2 bases, the J end lost 4 bases, and 14 bases lay between the germline ends. CDR3 length equals 15 residues. CDR3 DNA sequence: TGTGCCATCAGTGAGGCGGGGGCTTTGAGCACTGAAGCTTTCTTT. Its translation: CAISEAGALSTEAFF.

This clone was detected a few times. J is TRBJ1-3 and V is TRBV7-9; perhaps TRBD1 as D (5 bases). Germline CDR1 and CDR2: SEHNR and FQNEAQ (reference sequence). Trimming removed 5 bases from V and 5 bases from J, with 13 bases in between. This CDR3 has 14 amino acids. The CDR3 bases are TGTGCCAGCAGCCAAGGGGACTATAGAAACACCATATATTTT. Residues: CASSQGDYRNTIYF. Looking up the rest from reference TRBV7-9 and TRBJ1-3 gives the full variable domain: DTGVSQNPRHKITKRGQNVTFRCDPISEHNRLYWYRQTLGQGPEFLTYFQNEAQLEKSRLLSDRFSAERPKGSFSTLEIQRTEQGDSAMYLCASSQGDYRNTIYFGEGSWLTVV.